The 4 T cell receptor beta chains reported below all come from one sample, sequenced in a study of T cell repertoires in ileal Crohn's disease. The table came from immunoSEQ multiplex PCR; TCRdb's copy has only in-frame clones and leaves some out. The data show more than 60,000 clones, 85% to 90% seen once. Time point here: neoterminal ileum biopsy at postoperative endoscopy, about 6 months after surgery. Input material: ileal tissue. The receptors shown here come from an adult with Crohn's disease.

DNA for the CDR3: TGTGCCAGCGGATCACAGGGGGTTCGCGAGCAGTACTTC. Translated, it gives CASGSQGVREQYF. This chain links TRBV14 with TRBJ2-7; 8 nucleotides agree with TRBD1. CDR1 and CDR2 from the germline V gene are SGHDN and FVKESK. The CDR3 loop spans 13 amino acids. With V trimmed by 8 bases and J by 6 bases, 9 bases remained unmatched.

The V call is TRBV6-4, the J call TRBJ2-1, with 9 bases fitting TRBD2. The CDR3 is made up of 13 amino acids. Germline lookup yields CDR1 MRHNA and CDR2 SNTAGT. V dropped 6 bases and J dropped 7; count of bases not matched to a gene: 4. The CDR3 here is CASRKAGGNEQFF. The CDR3 DNA is TGTGCCAGCAGAAAAGCGGGGGGTAATGAGCAGTTCTTC.

The chain links TRBV9 to TRBJ1-1; possibly TRBD1 for D (5 bases). V was cut by 0 bases and J by 6 bases, with 15 bases left in between. Germline loops: CDR1 SGDLS, CDR2 YYNGEE. The CDR3 is 15 amino acids. This chain's CDR3 is CASSVGSARAPEAFF. The CDR3 bases are TGTGCCAGCAGCGTAGGTTCCGCCAGGGCCCCTGAAGCTTTCTTT.

The rearrangement links TRBV25-1 to TRBJ2-2, with 8 bases that match TRBD1. The germline gives CDR1 MGHDK, CDR2 SYGVNS. CDR3 length equals 15 residues. Unmatched junction bases numbered 8, after V lost 6 bases and J lost 5 bases. The DNA of the CDR3 is TGTGCCAGCAGCCAACCGGGACAGGCGACCGGGGAGCTGTTTTTT. This gives the protein CASSQPGQATGELFF.